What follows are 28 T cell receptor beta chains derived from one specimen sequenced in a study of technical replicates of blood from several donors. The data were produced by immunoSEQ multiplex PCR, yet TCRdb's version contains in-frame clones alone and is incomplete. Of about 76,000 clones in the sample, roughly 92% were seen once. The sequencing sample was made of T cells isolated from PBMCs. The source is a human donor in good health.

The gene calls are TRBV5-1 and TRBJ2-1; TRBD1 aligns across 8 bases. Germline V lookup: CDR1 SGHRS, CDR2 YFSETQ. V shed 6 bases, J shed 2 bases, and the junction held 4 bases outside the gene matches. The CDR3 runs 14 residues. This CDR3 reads CASTEDRAYNEQFF. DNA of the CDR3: TGCGCCAGCACAGAGGACAGGGCCTACAATGAGCAGTTCTTC.

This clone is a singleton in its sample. The chain's CDR3 is CAWSVQIQETQYF. For the CDR3, the DNA is TGTGCCTGGAGTGTACAGATTCAAGAGACCCAGTACTTC. The chain is built from TRBV30 and TRBJ2-5; D unclear. Trimming shortened V by 0 bases and J by 2 bases, and 7 bases separated the two germline ends. Looked up from germline, CDR1 is GTSNPN and CDR2 is SVGIG (reference sequence). CDR3 length: 13 amino acids.

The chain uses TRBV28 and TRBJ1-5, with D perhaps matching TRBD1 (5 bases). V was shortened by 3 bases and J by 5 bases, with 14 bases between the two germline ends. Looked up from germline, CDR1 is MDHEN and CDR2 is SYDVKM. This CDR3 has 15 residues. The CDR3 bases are TGTGCCAGCAGTTTGCTCAGGGTAACGGATCAGCCCCAGCATTTT. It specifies CASSLLRVTDQPQHF.

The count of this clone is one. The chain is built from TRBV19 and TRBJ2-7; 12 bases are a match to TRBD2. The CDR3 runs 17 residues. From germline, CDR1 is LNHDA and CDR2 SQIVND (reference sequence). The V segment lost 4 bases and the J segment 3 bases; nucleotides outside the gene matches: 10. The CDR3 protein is CASSSLAGGPQDYEQYF. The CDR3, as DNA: TGTGCCAGTAGTAGTCTAGCGGGAGGGCCCCAAGACTACGAGCAGTACTTC.

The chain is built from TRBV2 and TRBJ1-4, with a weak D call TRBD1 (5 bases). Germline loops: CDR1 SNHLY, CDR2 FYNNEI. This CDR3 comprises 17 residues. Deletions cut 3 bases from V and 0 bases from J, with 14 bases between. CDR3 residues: CASSDRPQGATNEKLFF. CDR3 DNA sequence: TGTGCCAGCAGTGACCGTCCCCAGGGTGCAACTAATGAAAAACTGTTTTTT.

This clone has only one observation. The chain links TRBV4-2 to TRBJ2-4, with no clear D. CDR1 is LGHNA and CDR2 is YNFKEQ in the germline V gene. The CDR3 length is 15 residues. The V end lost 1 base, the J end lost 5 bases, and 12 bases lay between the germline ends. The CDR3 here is CASSQGPYQENIQYF. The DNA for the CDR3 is TGTGCCAGCAGCCAAGGACCCTACCAGGAAAACATTCAGTACTTC.

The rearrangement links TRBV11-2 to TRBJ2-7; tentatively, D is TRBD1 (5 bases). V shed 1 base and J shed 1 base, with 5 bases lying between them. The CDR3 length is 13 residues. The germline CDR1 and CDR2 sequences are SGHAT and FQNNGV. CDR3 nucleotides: TGTGCCAGCAGCTTAGCAGGGTCCTACGAGCAGTACTTC. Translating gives CASSLAGSYEQYF.

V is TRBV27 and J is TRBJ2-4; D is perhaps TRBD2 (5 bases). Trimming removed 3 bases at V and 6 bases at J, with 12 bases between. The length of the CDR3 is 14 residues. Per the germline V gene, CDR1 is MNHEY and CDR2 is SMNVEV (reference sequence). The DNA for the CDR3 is TGTGCCAGCAGTTTCGTAGGGAGCATAAACATTCAGTACTTC. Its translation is CASSFVGSINIQYF.

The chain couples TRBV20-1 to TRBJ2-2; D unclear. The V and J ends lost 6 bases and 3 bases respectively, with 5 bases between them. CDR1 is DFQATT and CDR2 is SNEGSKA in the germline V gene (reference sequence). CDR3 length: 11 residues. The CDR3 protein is CSAKYTGELFF. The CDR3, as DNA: TGCAGTGCCAAATACACCGGGGAGCTGTTTTTT.

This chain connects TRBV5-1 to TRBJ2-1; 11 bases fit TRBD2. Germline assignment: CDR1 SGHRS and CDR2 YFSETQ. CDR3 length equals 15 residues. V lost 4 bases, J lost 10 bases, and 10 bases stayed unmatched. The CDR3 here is CASSGSTSGNGEQFF. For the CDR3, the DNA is TGCGCCAGCAGCGGATCGACTAGCGGGAACGGGGAGCAGTTCTTC.

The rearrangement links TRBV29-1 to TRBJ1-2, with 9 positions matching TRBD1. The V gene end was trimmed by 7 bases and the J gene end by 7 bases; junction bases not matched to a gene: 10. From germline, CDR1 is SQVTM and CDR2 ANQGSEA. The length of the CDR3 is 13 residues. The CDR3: CSETRGTGCGYTF. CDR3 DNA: TGCAGCGAAACTCGTGGGACAGGGTGTGGCTACACCTTC.

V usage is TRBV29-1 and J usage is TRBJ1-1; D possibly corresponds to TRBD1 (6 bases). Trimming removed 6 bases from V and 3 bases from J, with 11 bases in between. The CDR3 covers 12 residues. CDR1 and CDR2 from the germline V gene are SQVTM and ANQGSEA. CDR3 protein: CSVRGQHTEAFF. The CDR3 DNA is TGCAGCGTGCGAGGACAGCACACTGAAGCTTTCTTT.

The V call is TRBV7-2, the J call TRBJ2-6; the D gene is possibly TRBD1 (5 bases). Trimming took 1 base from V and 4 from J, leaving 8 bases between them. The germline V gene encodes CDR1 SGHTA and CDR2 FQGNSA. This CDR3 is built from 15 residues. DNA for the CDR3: TGTGCCAGCAGCTTAGTAGGGGCCGGGGCCAACGTCCTGACTTTC. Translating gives CASSLVGAGANVLTF.

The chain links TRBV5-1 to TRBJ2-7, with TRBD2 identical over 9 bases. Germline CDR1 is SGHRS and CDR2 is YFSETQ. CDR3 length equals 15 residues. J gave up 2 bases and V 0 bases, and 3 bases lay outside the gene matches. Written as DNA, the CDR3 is TGCGCCAGCAGCTTGGGTCTAGCGGGGACCTACGAGCAGTACTTC. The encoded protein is CASSLGLAGTYEQYF.

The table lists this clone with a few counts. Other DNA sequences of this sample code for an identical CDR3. The CDR3 coding sequence is TGTGCCAGCAGTGACTCTAGCGGCTCCTACAATGAGCAGTTCTTC. It specifies CASSDSSGSYNEQFF. The rearrangement joins TRBV6-4 to TRBJ2-1; possibly TRBD2 for D (6 bases). Per the germline V gene, CDR1 is MRHNA and CDR2 is SNTAGT. V lost 0 bases, J lost 0 bases, and 6 bases lay in between. There are 15 residues in the CDR3.

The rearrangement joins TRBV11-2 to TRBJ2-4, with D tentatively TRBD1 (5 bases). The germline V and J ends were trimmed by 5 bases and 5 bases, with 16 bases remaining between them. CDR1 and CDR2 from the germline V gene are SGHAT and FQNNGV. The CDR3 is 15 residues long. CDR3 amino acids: CASSGQGREENIQYF. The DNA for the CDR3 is TGTGCCAGCAGCGGCCAGGGCAGGGAAGAAAACATTCAGTACTTC.

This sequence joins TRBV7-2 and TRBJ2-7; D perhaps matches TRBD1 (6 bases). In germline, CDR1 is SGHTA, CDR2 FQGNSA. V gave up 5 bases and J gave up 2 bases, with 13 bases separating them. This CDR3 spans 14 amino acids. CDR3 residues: CASSPPQGPYEQYF. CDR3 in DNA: TGTGCCAGCAGCCCCCCACAGGGTCCCTACGAGCAGTACTTC.

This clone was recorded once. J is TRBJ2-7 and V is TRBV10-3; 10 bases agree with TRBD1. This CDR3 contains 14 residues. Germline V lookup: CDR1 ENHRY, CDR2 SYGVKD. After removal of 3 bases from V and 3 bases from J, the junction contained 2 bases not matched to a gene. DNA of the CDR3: TGTGCCATCAGTGATCGGACAGGGGGCTACGAGCAGTACTTC. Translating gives CAISDRTGGYEQYF.

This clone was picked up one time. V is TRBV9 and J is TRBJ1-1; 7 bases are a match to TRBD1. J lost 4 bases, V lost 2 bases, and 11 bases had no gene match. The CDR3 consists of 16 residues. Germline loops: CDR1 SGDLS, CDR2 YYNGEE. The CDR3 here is CASSVNPRGDGTEAFF. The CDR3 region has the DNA TGTGCCAGCAGCGTGAATCCCAGGGGGGACGGCACTGAAGCTTTCTTT.

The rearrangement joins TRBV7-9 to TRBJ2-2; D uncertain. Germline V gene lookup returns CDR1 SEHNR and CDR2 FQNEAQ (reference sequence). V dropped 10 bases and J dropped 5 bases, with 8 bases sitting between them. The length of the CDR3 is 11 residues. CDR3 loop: CATPETGELFF. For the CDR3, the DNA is TGTGCCACCCCCGAGACCGGGGAGCTGTTTTTT.

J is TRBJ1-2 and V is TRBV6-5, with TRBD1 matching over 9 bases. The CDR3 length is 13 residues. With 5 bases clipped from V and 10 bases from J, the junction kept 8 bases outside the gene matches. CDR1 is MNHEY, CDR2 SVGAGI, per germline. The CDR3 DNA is TGTGCCAGCAGTCGAGATGGGACAGGGATCTACACCTTC. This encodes CASSRDGTGIYTF.

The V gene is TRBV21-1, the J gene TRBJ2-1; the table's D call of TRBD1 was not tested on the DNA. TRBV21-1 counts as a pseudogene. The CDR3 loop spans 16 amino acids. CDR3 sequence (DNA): TGTGCCAGCAGCGAGGGGACAGTAAGAACCCACAATGAGCAGTTCTTC. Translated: CASSEGTVRTHNEQFF.

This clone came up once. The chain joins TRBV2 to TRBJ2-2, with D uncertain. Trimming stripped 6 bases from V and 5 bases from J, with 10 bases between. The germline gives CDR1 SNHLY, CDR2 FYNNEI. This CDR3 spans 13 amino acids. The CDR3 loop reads CASRATLTGELFF. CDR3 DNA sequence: TGTGCCAGCAGGGCGACACTTACCGGGGAGCTGTTTTTT.

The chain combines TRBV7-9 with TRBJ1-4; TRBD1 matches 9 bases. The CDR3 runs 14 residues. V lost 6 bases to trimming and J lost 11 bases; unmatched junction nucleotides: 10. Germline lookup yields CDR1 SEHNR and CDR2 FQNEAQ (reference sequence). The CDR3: CASRGDREPLKLFF. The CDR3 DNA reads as TGTGCCAGCAGGGGGGACAGGGAGCCACTGAAACTGTTTTTT.

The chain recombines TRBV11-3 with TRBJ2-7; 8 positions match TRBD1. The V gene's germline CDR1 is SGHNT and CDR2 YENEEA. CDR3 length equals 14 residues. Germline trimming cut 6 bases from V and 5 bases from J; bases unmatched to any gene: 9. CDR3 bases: TGTGCCAGCAGTCCGAGACAGGGGAGAGACGAGCAGTACTTC. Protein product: CASSPRQGRDEQYF. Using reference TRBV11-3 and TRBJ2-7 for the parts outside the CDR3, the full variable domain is EAGVVQSPRYKIIEKKQPVAFWCNPISGHNTLYWYLQNLGQGPELLIRYENEEAVDDSQLPKDRFSAERLKGVDSTLKIQPAELGDSAVYLCASSPRQGRDEQYFGPGTRLTVT.

CDR3 protein: CSASDGYTF. CDR3 DNA sequence: TGCAGTGCTAGCGATGGCTACACCTTC. The chain employs TRBV20-1 and TRBJ1-2; no definite D call. The germline gives CDR1 DFQATT, CDR2 SNEGSKA (reference sequence). The CDR3 sequence is 9 residues long. Trimming stripped 3 bases from V and 6 bases from J, with 2 bases between.

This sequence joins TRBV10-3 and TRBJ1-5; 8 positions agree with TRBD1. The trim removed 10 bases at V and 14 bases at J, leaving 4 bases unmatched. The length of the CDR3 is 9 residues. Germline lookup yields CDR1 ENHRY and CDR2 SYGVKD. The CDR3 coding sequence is TGTGCCACCCACAGGGGGGAGCATTTT. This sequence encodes CATHRGEHF.

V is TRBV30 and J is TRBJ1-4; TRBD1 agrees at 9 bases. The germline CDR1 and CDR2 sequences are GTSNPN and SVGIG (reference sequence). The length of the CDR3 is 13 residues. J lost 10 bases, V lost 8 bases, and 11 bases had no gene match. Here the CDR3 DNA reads TGTGCCCTTATACAGGGGGCGACGGGAAAACTGTTTTTT. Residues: CALIQGATGKLFF.